These 26 T cell receptor beta chains came from one sample sequenced in a study of cytomegalovirus exposure and HLA in healthy donors. Here immunoSEQ multiplex PCR was the method, and the copy in TCRdb shows in-frame clones only, minus some. The table shows 250,000 to 350,000 clones, with around 87% occurring only once. Material for sequencing was PBMCs. The receptors originated from a woman aged 18-30 years in good health and CMV-seronegative.

The V and J genes are TRBV9 and TRBJ2-1; 10 nucleotides match TRBD2. CDR1 and CDR2 (germline): SGDLS, YYNGEE. The CDR3 length is 15 residues. J lost 9 bases, V lost 1 base, and 7 bases had no gene match. CDR3 bases: TGTGCCAGCAGCGTACTAGCGGGAGAAAGGGGTGAGCAGTTCTTC. Translation gives CASSVLAGERGEQFF. Full variable domain (outside the CDR3, taken from reference TRBV9 and TRBJ2-1): DSGVTQTPKHLITATGQRVTLRCSPRSGDLSVYWYQQSLDQGLQFLIQYYNGEERAKGNILERFSAQQFPDLHSELNLSSLELGDSALYFCASSVLAGERGEQFFGPGTRLTVL.

In the case of this clone: The sample contains more than one DNA sequence encoding this CDR3. CDR3 residues: CASSQDYGEKLFF. CDR3 bases: TGCGCCAGCAGCCAAGATTACGGTGAAAAACTGTTTTTT. This chain uses TRBV4-3 with TRBJ1-4, with D unclear. This CDR3 region has 13 residues. Trimming took 0 bases from V and 7 from J, leaving 6 bases between them. The V gene's germline CDR1 is LGHNA and CDR2 YSLEER.

The rearrangement links TRBV4-1 to TRBJ1-5; TRBD1 matches at 9 bases. V shed 3 bases, J shed 7 bases, and the junction held 19 bases outside the gene matches. CDR3 size: 19 residues. Germline V gene sequence: CDR1 MGHRA, CDR2 YSYEKL. For the CDR3, the DNA is TGCGCCAGCAGCCAGTATACCGCTCGGGACAGGGAATTCCTACAGCCCCAGCATTTT. This codes for CASSQYTARDREFLQPQHF.

A word on this clone: The junction departs from germline at one end; a sequencing error may be responsible. The V and J genes are TRBV7-7 and TRBJ2-7; 13 bases are shared with TRBD2. The CDR3 totals 16 residues. CDR1 and CDR2 from the germline V gene are SSHAT and FNYEAQ (reference sequence). This CDR3 is CASSLGLAGDGYEQYF. The CDR3 nucleotides are TGTGCTAGCAGCTTAGGACTAGCGGGAGACGGCTACGAGCAGTACTTC.

V is TRBV5-1 and J is TRBJ1-3; 9 bases are shared with TRBD1. Unmatched junction bases numbered 4, after V lost 4 bases and J lost 2 bases. Germline V lookup: CDR1 SGHRS, CDR2 YFSETQ. This CDR3 region has 15 residues. For the CDR3, the DNA is TGCGCCAGCAGCGCGGACAGGGGCGCTGGAAACACCATATATTTT. This encodes CASSADRGAGNTIYF.

The rearrangement joins TRBV2 to TRBJ2-7; perhaps TRBD2 as D (5 bases). V was pared by 7 bases and J by 3 bases, with 10 bases between. This CDR3 is 12 amino acids long. Germline-derived CDR1 and CDR2 are SNHLY and FYNNEI. The CDR3 reads CASNLGDYEQYF. The CDR3 DNA is TGTGCCAGCAACCTCGGGGACTACGAGCAGTACTTC.

The chain has TRBV6-5 and TRBJ1-2; D gene ambiguous. This CDR3 comprises 14 residues. V shed 6 bases and J shed 6 bases, with 17 bases lying between them. The germline gives CDR1 MNHEY, CDR2 SVGAGI. The CDR3 coding sequence is TGTGCCAGCAGACTAGGACGGTTTATACATGGCTACACCTTC. It yields the protein CASRLGRFIHGYTF.

V and J are TRBV6-1 and TRBJ1-5, with 8 bases matching TRBD1. V was clipped by 0 bases and J by 5 bases; unmatched bases: 6. This CDR3 has 16 residues. Looked up from germline, CDR1 is MNHNS and CDR2 is SASEGT. CDR3 sequence (DNA): TGTGCCAGCAGTGAAGCTGATGGGACAGGTCATCAGCCCCAGCATTTT. Its protein is CASSEADGTGHQPQHF.

Only one count was recorded for this clone. This chain's CDR3 is CASLQQFHTVQFF. In DNA form, the CDR3 reads TGTGCCAGCCTACAGCAGTTTCATACGGTGCAGTTCTTC. The rearrangement uses TRBV28 and TRBJ2-1; D is unclear. The V gene's germline CDR1 is MDHEN and CDR2 SYDVKM. V was clipped by 8 bases and J by 12 bases, with 20 bases between them. The CDR3 runs 13 residues.

The chain links TRBV6-1 to TRBJ1-2, with D perhaps matching TRBD1 (6 bases). This CDR3 has 13 residues. Germline lookup yields CDR1 MNHNS and CDR2 SASEGT. Deletions cut 9 bases from V and 0 bases from J, with 11 bases between. The CDR3: CASRDTANYGYTF. The CDR3 nucleotides are TGTGCCAGTCGGGACACTGCTAACTATGGCTACACCTTC.

The chain couples TRBV9 to TRBJ2-2; 8 nucleotides agree with TRBD1. The ends lost 4 bases at V and 4 bases at J; junction bases unmatched: 9. This CDR3 has 16 residues. Per germline, CDR1 SGDLS and CDR2 YYNGEE. The CDR3 region has the DNA TGTGCCAGCAGCATCTCGACAGGGGCGTTCACCGGGGAGCTGTTTTTT. Protein: CASSISTGAFTGELFF.

This clone showed up many times. The rearrangement joins TRBV6-4 to TRBJ2-2; TRBD2 might be the D (6 bases). This CDR3 region has 14 residues. V lost 5 bases and J lost 6, with 13 bases in between. Germline V CDR1 and CDR2: MRHNA, SNTAGT. CDR3 loop: CASSPTRGAGELFF. In DNA form, the CDR3 reads TGTGCCAGCAGTCCGACTAGAGGGGCCGGGGAGCTGTTTTTT.

This clone is a singleton in its sample. This same CDR3 is encoded by further DNA sequences in the sample. V gene TRBV28 combines with J gene TRBJ2-7; 8 nucleotides align to TRBD1. The CDR3 runs 14 residues. Germline V gene lookup returns CDR1 MDHEN and CDR2 SYDVKM. Losses at the gene ends were 5 bases for V and 4 bases for J; bases not matched to a gene: 7. CDR3: CASSLRQGRYEQYF. CDR3 nucleotides: TGTGCCAGCAGTCTCCGACAGGGGAGGTACGAGCAGTACTTC.

The CDR3 spells CASSENLVVTEAFF. The CDR3 nucleotides read TGTGCCAGCAGCGAAAACCTAGTAGTCACTGAAGCTTTCTTT. This chain connects TRBV11-1 to TRBJ1-1; D is unclear. The CDR3 runs 14 residues. Trimming left V 5 bases short and J 4 bases short, with 14 bases between. The V gene's germline CDR1 is SGHAT and CDR2 FQDESV (reference sequence).

The chain recombines TRBV5-1 with TRBJ1-4; the D gene is possibly TRBD1 (6 bases). Germline V gene data show CDR1 as SGHRS and CDR2 as YFSETQ. The V end lost 1 base, the J end lost 7 bases, and 17 bases lay between the germline ends. The CDR3 length is 16 residues. The CDR3 bases are TGCGCCAGCAGCTTGTGGGGCACAGGGATGGGTGAAAAACTGTTTTTT. This codes for CASSLWGTGMGEKLFF.

This chain connects TRBV28 to TRBJ1-5, with D possibly matching TRBD1 (6 bases). Germline-derived CDR1 and CDR2 are MDHEN and SYDVKM. The CDR3 contains 14 residues. Trimming stripped 9 bases from V and 0 bases from J, with 12 bases between. For the CDR3, the DNA is TGTGCCAGTGGCGGGGGCCATAGCAATCAGCCCCAGCATTTT. Translated: CASGGGHSNQPQHF.

The chain has TRBV28 and TRBJ1-2; TRBD1 is a possible D gene (6 bases). Trimming took off 8 bases at V and 9 bases at J, with 19 bases between the two ends. In germline, CDR1 is MDHEN, CDR2 SYDVKM. The CDR3 has 13 residues. The CDR3 DNA reads as TGTGCCAGCCGCCTTGGACAGTTTTCCCGCTACACCTTC. Amino acid sequence: CASRLGQFSRYTF.

This clone was recorded once. V usage is TRBV2 and J usage is TRBJ2-2, with 10 bases that match TRBD2. Looked up from germline, CDR1 is SNHLY and CDR2 is FYNNEI. V shed 2 bases and J 6 bases; nucleotides not matched to a gene: 12. The CDR3 spans 18 residues. The CDR3 loop is CASSERTSLAGVSGELFF. The CDR3 DNA follows: TGTGCCAGCAGTGAACGAACCTCCCTAGCGGGAGTATCCGGGGAGCTGTTTTTT. Full variable domain (rest looked up from reference TRBV2 and TRBJ2-2): EPEVTQTPSHQVTQMGQEVILRCVPISNHLYFYWYRQILGQKVEFLVSFYNNEISEKSEIFDDQFSVERPDGSNFTLKIRSTKLEDSAMYFCASSERTSLAGVSGELFFGEGSRLTVL.

The chain is built from TRBV5-6 and TRBJ2-7, with D possibly matching TRBD2 (6 bases). CDR1 SGHDT and CDR2 YYEEEE come from the germline V gene. V was cut by 0 bases and J by 5 bases, with 15 bases left in between. CDR3 length: 15 residues. Here the CDR3 DNA reads TGTGCCAGCAGCTTGGATACTAGCTGGAGTAACGAGCAGTACTTC. Translation: CASSLDTSWSNEQYF.

The sample holds one count of this clone. The V call is TRBV6-6, the J call TRBJ2-7, with D tentatively TRBD1 (5 bases). Germline CDR1 MNHNY, CDR2 SVGAGI (reference sequence). CDR3 length: 12 amino acids. V lost 4 bases and J lost 2, with 6 bases in between. DNA for the CDR3: TGTGCCAGCAGTTCGGACACCTACGAGCAGTACTTC. This sequence encodes CASSSDTYEQYF.

The chain recombines TRBV14 with TRBJ2-7, with TRBD2 as a possible D gene (6 bases). CDR1 and CDR2 from the germline V gene are SGHDN and FVKESK. V lost 0 bases, J lost 6 bases, and 21 bases lay in between. CDR3 length: 17 residues. CDR3 nucleotide sequence: TGTGCCAGCAGCCAAGATCGGGGTCGGGAGTGGGGTGGCGAGCAGTACTTC. Protein sequence: CASSQDRGREWGGEQYF.

This clone was recorded a few times. CDR3 loop: CASRDSYEQYF. The CDR3 DNA reads as TGTGCCAGTAGGGACAGCTACGAGCAGTACTTC. V gene TRBV2 combines with J gene TRBJ2-7; 7 bases match TRBD1. Germline-derived CDR1 and CDR2 are SNHLY and FYNNEI. The length of the CDR3 is 11 residues. After removal of 9 bases from V and 3 bases from J, the junction contained 2 bases not matched to a gene.

The J gene is TRBJ2-3, the V gene TRBV10-3, with D possibly being TRBD2 (6 bases). The V gene lost 8 bases and the J gene lost 4 bases, with 22 bases spanning the gap. The CDR3 has 16 residues. Germline V CDR1 and CDR2: ENHRY, SYGVKD. This CDR3 is CAIASERLKLADTQYF. CDR3 nucleotides: TGTGCCATCGCTAGCGAGCGGCTGAAGCTGGCAGATACGCAGTATTTT.

V usage is TRBV5-1 and J usage is TRBJ1-1, with 9 positions matching TRBD1. The CDR3 is made up of 14 amino acids. From germline, CDR1 is SGHRS and CDR2 YFSETQ. The V segment lost 4 bases and the J segment 8 bases; nucleotides outside the gene matches: 9. The CDR3 nucleotides read TGCGCCAGCAGCCCGGGGACAGGGTTAGAGGAAGCTTTCTTT. It translates to CASSPGTGLEEAFF.

V gene TRBV19 combines with J gene TRBJ2-7, with D unclear. Germline-derived CDR1 and CDR2 are LNHDA and SQIVND (reference sequence). Trimming cost V 3 bases and J 5 bases, with 14 bases left between them. The CDR3 sequence is 14 residues long. Here the CDR3 DNA reads TGTGCCAGTAGTATTGGTTTGGGCTCTCACGAGCAGTACTTC. Amino acid sequence: CASSIGLGSHEQYF.

CDR3 coding DNA: TGTGCCAGCCTACAGGGGGCGCGCTACGAGCAGTACTTC. Translating gives CASLQGARYEQYF. This chain joins TRBV28 and TRBJ2-7; 9 positions agree with TRBD1. Germline loops: CDR1 MDHEN, CDR2 SYDVKM. The CDR3 runs 13 residues. After removal of 8 bases from V and 3 bases from J, the junction contained 5 bases not matched to a gene.